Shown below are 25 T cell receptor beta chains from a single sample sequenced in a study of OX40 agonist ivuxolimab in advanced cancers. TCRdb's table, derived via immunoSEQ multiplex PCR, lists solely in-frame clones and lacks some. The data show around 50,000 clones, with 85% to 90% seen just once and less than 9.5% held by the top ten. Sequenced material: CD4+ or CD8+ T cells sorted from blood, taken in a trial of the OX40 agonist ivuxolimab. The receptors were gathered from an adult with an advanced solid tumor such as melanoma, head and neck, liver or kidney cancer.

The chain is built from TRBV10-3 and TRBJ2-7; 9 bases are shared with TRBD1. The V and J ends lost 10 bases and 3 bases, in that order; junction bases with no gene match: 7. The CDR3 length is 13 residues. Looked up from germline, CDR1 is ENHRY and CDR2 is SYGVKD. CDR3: CATTGQGFYEQYF. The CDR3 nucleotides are TGTGCCACTACGGGACAGGGCTTCTACGAGCAGTACTTC.

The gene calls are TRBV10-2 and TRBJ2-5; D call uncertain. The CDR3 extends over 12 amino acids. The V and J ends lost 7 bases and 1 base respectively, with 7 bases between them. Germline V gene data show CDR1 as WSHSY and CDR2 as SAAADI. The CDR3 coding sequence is TGCGCCAGCACCGGTACCCAAGAGACCCAGTACTTC. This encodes CASTGTQETQYF.

CDR3 nucleotides: TGTGCCAGCAGCTTAGTAGGGGGGGGTGCTAACGCTCAGCCCCAGCATTTT. As protein: CASSLVGGGANAQPQHF. The chain links TRBV7-2 to TRBJ1-5, with a tentative D call TRBD1 (6 bases). The CDR3 has 17 residues. Between the trimmed V and J ends, which lost 1 base and 6 bases, there was a span of 19 bases. From germline, CDR1 is SGHTA and CDR2 FQGNSA. The whole variable domain, remainder taken from reference TRBV7-2 and TRBJ1-5, is GAGVSQSPSNKVTEKGKDVELRCDPISGHTALYWYRQSLGQGLEFLIYFQGNSAPDKSGLPSDRFSAERTGGSVSTLTIQRTQQEDSAVYLCASSLVGGGANAQPQHFGDGTRLSIL.

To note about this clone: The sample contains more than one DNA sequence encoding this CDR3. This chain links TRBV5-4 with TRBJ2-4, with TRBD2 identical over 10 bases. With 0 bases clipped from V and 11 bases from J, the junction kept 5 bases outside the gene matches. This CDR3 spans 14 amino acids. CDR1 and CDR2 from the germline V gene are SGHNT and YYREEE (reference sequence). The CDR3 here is CASSLANLAGVQYF. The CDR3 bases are TGTGCCAGCAGCTTGGCGAATCTAGCGGGGGTTCAGTACTTC.

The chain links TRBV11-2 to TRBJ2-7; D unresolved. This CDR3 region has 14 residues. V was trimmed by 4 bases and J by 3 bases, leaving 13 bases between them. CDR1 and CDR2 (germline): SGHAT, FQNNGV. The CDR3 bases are TGTGCCAGCAGCTCAGAACCGGGTCTCTACGAGCAGTACTTC. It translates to CASSSEPGLYEQYF.

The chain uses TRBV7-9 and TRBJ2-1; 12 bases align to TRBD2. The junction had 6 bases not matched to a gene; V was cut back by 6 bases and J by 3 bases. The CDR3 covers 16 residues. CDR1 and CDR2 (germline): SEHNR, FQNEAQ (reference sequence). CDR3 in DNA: TGTGCCAGCAGAAGACTAGCGGGAGTTGGCTACAATGAGCAGTTCTTC. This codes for CASRRLAGVGYNEQFF.

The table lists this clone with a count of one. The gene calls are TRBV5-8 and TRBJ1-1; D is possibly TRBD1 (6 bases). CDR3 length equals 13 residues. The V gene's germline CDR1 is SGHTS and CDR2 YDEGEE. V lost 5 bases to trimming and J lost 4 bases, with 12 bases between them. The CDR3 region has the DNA TGTGCCAGCAGGAGACAGGTCGGCACTGAAGCTTTCTTT. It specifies CASRRQVGTEAFF.

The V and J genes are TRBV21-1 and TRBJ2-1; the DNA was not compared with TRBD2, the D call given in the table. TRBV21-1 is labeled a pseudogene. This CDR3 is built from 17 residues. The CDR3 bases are TGTGCCAGCAGCAGCGGAGGTGACATCAGCTCCTACAATGAGCAGTTCTTC. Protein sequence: CASSSGGDISSYNEQFF.

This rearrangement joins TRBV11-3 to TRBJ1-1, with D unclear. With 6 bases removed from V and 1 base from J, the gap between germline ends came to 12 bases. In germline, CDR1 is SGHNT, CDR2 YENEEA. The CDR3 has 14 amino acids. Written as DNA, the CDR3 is TGTGCCAGCAGACGCGACTTGGCGAACACTGAAGCTTTCTTT. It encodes CASRRDLANTEAFF.

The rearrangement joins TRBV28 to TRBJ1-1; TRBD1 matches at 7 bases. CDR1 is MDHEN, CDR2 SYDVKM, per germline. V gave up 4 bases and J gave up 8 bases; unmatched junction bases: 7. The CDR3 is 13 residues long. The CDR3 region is CASSSLGTAEAFF. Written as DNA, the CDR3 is TGTGCCAGCAGTTCCCTAGGGACAGCCGAAGCTTTCTTT.

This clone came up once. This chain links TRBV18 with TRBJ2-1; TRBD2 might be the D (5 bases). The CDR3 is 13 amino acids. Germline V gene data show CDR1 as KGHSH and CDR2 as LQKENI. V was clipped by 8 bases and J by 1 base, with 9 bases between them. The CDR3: CASDGNSYNEQFF. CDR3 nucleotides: TGTGCCAGCGACGGGAATTCCTACAATGAGCAGTTCTTC.

As DNA, the CDR3 is TGTGCCAGTAGTATTACGGGTGCGGCGAACTATGGCTACACCTTC. Translated: CASSITGAANYGYTF. The chain joins TRBV19 to TRBJ1-2; D call uncertain. This CDR3 spans 15 amino acids. Between the trimmed V and J ends, which lost 3 bases and 2 bases, there was a span of 13 bases. Germline V gene sequence: CDR1 LNHDA, CDR2 SQIVND (reference sequence). The full variable domain, its missing parts supplied by reference TRBV19 and TRBJ1-2, is DGGITQSPKYLFRKEGQNVTLSCEQNLNHDAMYWYRQDPGQGLRLIYYSQIVNDFQKGDIAEGYSVSREKKESFPLTVTSAQKNPTAFYLCASSITGAANYGYTFGSGTRLTVV.

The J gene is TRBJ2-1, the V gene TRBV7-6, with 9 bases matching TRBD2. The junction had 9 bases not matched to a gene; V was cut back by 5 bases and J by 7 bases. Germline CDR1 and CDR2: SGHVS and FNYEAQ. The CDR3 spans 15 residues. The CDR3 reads CASSRSGSGENEQFF. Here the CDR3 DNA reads TGTGCCAGCAGCCGTAGCGGGAGCGGCGAGAATGAGCAGTTCTTC.

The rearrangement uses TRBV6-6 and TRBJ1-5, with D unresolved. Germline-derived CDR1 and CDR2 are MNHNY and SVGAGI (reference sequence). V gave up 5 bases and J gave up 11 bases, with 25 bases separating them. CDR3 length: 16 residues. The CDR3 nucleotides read TGTGCCAGCAGTAAGAGAGGGCCCGATGGGGTTTCAGCCCAGCATTTT. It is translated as CASSKRGPDGVSAQHF.

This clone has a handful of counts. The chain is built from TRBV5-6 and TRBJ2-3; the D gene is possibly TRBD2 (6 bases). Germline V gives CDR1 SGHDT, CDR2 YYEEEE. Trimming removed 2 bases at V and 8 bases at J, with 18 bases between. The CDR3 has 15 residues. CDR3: CASSLPGVGGFTQYF. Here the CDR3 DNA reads TGTGCCAGCAGCTTACCGGGAGTAGGTGGCTTTACGCAGTATTTT.

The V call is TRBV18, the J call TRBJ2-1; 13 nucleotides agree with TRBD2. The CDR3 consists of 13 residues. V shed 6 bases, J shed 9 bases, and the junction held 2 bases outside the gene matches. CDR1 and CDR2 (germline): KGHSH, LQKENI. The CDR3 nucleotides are TGTGCCAGCTCGACTAGCGGGGGGTTTGAGCAGTTCTTC. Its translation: CASSTSGGFEQFF.

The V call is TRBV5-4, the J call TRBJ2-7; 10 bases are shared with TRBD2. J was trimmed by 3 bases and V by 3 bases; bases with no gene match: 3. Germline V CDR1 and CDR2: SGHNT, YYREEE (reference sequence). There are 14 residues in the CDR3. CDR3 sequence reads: CASSSGTSVYEQYF. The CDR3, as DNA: TGTGCCAGCAGCTCAGGGACTAGCGTCTACGAGCAGTACTTC.

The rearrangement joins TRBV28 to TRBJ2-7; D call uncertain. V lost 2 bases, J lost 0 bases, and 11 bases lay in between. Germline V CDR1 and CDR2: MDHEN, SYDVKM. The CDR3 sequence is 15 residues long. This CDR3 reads CASSLTRRSSYEQYF. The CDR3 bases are TGTGCCAGCAGTTTAACCAGAAGGAGCTCCTACGAGCAGTACTTC.

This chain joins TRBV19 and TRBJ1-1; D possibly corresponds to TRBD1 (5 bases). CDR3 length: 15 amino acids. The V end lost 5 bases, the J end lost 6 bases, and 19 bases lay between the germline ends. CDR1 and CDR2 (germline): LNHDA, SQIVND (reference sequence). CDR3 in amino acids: CASSATQGNKAEAFF. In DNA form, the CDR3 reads TGTGCCAGTAGTGCCACCCAGGGCAACAAGGCTGAAGCTTTCTTT.

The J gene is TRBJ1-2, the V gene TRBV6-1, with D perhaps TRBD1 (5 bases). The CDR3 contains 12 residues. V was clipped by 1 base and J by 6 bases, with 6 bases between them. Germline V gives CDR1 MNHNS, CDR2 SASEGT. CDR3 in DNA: TGTGCCAGCAGTGAAGTAGGGGATGGCTACACCTTC. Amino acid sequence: CASSEVGDGYTF.

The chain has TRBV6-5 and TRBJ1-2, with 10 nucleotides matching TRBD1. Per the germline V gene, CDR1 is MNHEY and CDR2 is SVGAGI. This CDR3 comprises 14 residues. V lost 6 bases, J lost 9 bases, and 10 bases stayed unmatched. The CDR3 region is CASRTGTGAYRYTF. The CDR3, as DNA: TGTGCCAGCAGGACCGGGACAGGGGCATATCGCTACACCTTC.

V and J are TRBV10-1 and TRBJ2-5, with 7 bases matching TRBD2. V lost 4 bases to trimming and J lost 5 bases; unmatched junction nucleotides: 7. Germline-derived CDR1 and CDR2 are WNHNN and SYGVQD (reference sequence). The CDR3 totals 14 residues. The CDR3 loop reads CASSVGTTPETQYF. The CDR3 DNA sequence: TGCGCCAGCAGTGTCGGGACTACCCCGGAGACCCAGTACTTC.

The CDR3 bases are TGTGCCAGCAGTGCTCGAGGGGGCGGATTCTGGGAGACCCAGTACTTC. This translates into CASSARGGGFWETQYF. V gene TRBV6-1 combines with J gene TRBJ2-5; TRBD1 matches at 7 bases. The CDR3 has 16 residues. CDR1 MNHNS and CDR2 SASEGT come from the germline V gene. Germline trimming cut 4 bases from V and 5 bases from J; bases unmatched to any gene: 13.

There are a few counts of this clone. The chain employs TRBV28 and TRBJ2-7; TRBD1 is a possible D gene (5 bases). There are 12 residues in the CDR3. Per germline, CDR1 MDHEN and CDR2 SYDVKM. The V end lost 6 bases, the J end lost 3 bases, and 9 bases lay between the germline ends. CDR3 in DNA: TGTGCCAGCAGACGCCAGGGCTACGAGCAGTACTTC. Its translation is CASRRQGYEQYF. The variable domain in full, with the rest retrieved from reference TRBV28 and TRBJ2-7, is DVKVTQSSRYLVKRTGEKVFLECVQDMDHENMFWYRQDPGLGLRLIYFSYDVKMKEKGDIPEGYSVSREKKERFSLILESASTNQTSMYLCASRRQGYEQYFGPGTRLTVT.

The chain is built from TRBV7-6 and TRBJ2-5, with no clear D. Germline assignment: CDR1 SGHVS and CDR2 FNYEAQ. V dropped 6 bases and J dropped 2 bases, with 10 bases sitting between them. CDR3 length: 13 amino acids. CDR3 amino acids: CASSLSNQETQYF. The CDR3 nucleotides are TGTGCCAGCAGTCTTAGCAATCAAGAGACCCAGTACTTC.